Following are 10 T cell receptor beta chains from one sample sequenced in a study of Ad26.COV2.S vaccination and SARS-CoV-2 variants (dated by TCRdb to the early 2020s). The treatment or condition label, as the study defines it: some 20 received Ad26.COV2.S at low or high dose, single or two shots; 5 received placebo; per-sample allocation not given. For vaccine and placebo recipients, the sequenced repertoires came from samples collected on day 63 after the first injection. The library was made by the immunoSEQ multiplex PCR assay. TCRdb carries this immuneACCESS record with in-frame sequences only. Its versions omit some clonotypes, under half of them owing to an unresolved V gene in the studies checked, with the rest unexplained. Here the sample has more than 300,000 clones; about 86% occur a single time. The ten largest clones take up 1.5% to 2.5% of the sample. Here the sequenced sample was peripheral blood, taken in a trial of Ad26.COV2.S vaccine versus placebo. These receptors were taken from a person aged 18-60 years who received the Ad26.COV2.S COVID-19 vaccine or a placebo.

The chain uses TRBV7-2 and TRBJ1-5, with 9 bases lining up with TRBD1. The trim removed 5 bases at V and 6 bases at J, leaving 5 bases unmatched. Looked up from germline, CDR1 is SGHTA and CDR2 is FQGNSA. This CDR3 has 14 amino acids. CDR3 DNA: TGTGCCAGCAGCGTACAGGGGGCGGGTCAGCCCCAGCATTTT. Encoded protein: CASSVQGAGQPQHF.

The CDR3 DNA is TGTGCCTGGACAGGACAGACGAACACTGAAGCTTTCTTT. Its protein is CAWTGQTNTEAFF. V gene TRBV30 combines with J gene TRBJ1-1; TRBD1 might be the D (6 bases). In germline, CDR1 is GTSNPN, CDR2 SVGIG (reference sequence). The CDR3 has 13 amino acids. V was cut by 4 bases and J by 1 base, with 10 bases left in between.

The rearrangement joins TRBV11-2 to TRBJ1-6; D remains ambiguous. Trimming removed 3 bases at V and 2 bases at J, with 17 bases between. CDR3 length: 18 amino acids. Per germline, CDR1 SGHAT and CDR2 FQNNGV. CDR3 residues: CASSLRLSGRTYNSPLHF. The DNA of the CDR3 is TGTGCCAGCAGCTTGCGGCTCTCGGGCAGAACCTATAATTCACCCCTCCACTTT. Supplemented by reference TRBV11-2 and TRBJ1-6, the full variable domain reads EAGVAQSPRYKIIEKRQSVAFWCNPISGHATLYWYQQILGQGPKLLIQFQNNGVVDDSQLPKDRFSAERLKGVDSTLKIQPAKLEDSAVYLCASSLRLSGRTYNSPLHFGNGTRLTVT.

J is TRBJ2-3 and V is TRBV7-2, with 9 bases aligning to TRBD2. V dropped 5 bases and J dropped 3; count of bases not matched to a gene: 9. The CDR3 totals 16 residues. Germline V gene lookup returns CDR1 SGHTA and CDR2 FQGNSA. CDR3 region: CASSPRSGGLTDTQYF. The CDR3 DNA is TGTGCCAGCAGCCCCAGGAGCGGGGGGCTGACAGATACGCAGTATTTT. Full variable domain (outside the CDR3, taken from reference TRBV7-2 and TRBJ2-3): GAGVSQSPSNKVTEKGKDVELRCDPISGHTALYWYRQSLGQGLEFLIYFQGNSAPDKSGLPSDRFSAERTGGSVSTLTIQRTQQEDSAVYLCASSPRSGGLTDTQYFGPGTRLTVL.

V gene TRBV11-2 combines with J gene TRBJ2-2; the D is unclear. The CDR3 extends over 14 amino acids. V was pared by 1 base and J by 4 bases, with 7 bases between. The V gene's germline CDR1 is SGHAT and CDR2 FQNNGV. CDR3 DNA sequence: TGTGCCAGCAGCTTAGGTTCGGTCACCGGGGAGCTGTTTTTT. As protein: CASSLGSVTGELFF.

The rearrangement joins TRBV30 to TRBJ2-7; D gene unclear. Germline V lookup: CDR1 GTSNPN, CDR2 SVGIG (reference sequence). V lost 2 bases and J lost 4, with 12 bases in between. The CDR3 spans 13 residues. CDR3 residues: CAWSPLVLYEQYF. For the CDR3, the DNA is TGTGCCTGGAGTCCCCTGGTCCTATACGAGCAGTACTTC.

This clone was counted a single time. The gene calls are TRBV5-1 and TRBJ2-2; D not resolved. Trimming stripped 4 bases from V and 0 bases from J, with 7 bases between. CDR1 is SGHRS, CDR2 YFSETQ, per germline. The length of the CDR3 is 14 residues. Here the CDR3 DNA reads TGCGCCAGCAGCCGGACGGCGAACACCGGGGAGCTGTTTTTT. Amino acids: CASSRTANTGELFF.

The rearrangement uses TRBV7-2 and TRBJ2-3, with no clear D. V shed 0 bases and J shed 2 bases, with 6 bases lying between them. CDR1 and CDR2 (germline): SGHTA, FQGNSA. The CDR3 is 14 residues long. Written as DNA, the CDR3 is TGTGCCAGCAGCTTAGCCTTCGTCACAGATACGCAGTATTTT. This gives the protein CASSLAFVTDTQYF.

This chain joins TRBV5-6 and TRBJ1-2, with D perhaps matching TRBD1 (5 bases). This CDR3 spans 15 amino acids. In germline, CDR1 is SGHDT, CDR2 YYEEEE. Trimming left V 5 bases short and J 4 bases short, with 18 bases between. The CDR3 spells CASRYSGLPVYGYTF. The DNA for the CDR3 is TGTGCCAGCAGGTATTCAGGGTTGCCCGTCTATGGCTACACCTTC.

The gene calls are TRBV5-1 and TRBJ2-1, with D possibly being TRBD1 (5 bases). The CDR3 is 16 amino acids. The germline gives CDR1 SGHRS, CDR2 YFSETQ. Between the trimmed V and J ends, which lost 4 bases and 5 bases, there was a span of 19 bases. For the CDR3, the DNA is TGCGCCAGCAGCCTGCCCTTAATGGGGCTCAACAATGAGCAGTTCTTC. Translated: CASSLPLMGLNNEQFF.